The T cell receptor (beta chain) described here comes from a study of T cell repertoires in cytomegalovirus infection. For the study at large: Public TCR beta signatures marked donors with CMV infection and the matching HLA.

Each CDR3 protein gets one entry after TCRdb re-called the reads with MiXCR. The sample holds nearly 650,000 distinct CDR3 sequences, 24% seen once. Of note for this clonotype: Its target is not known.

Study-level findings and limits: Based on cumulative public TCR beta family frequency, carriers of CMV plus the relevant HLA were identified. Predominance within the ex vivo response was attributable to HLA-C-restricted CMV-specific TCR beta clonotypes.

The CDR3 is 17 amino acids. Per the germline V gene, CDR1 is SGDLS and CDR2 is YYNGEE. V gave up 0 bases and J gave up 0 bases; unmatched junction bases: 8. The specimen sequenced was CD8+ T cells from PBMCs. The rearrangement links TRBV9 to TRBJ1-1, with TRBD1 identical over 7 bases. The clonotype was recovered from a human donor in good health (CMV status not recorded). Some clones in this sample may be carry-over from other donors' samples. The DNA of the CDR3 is TGTGCCAGCAGCGTAGAAGGGGGCGTCGGACTGAACACTGAAGCTTTCTTT. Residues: CASSVEGGVGLNTEAFF.